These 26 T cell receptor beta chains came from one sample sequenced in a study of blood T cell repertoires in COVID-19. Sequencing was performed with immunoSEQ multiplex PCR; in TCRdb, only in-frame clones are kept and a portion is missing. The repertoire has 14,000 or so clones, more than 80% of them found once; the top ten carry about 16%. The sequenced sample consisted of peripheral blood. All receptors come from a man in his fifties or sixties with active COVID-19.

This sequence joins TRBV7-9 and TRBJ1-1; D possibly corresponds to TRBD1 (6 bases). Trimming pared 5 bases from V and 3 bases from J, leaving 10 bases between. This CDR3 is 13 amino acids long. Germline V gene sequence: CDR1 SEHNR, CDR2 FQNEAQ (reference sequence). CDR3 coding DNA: TGTGCCAGCAGCCCAGGGACATACACTGAAGCTTTCTTT. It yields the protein CASSPGTYTEAFF. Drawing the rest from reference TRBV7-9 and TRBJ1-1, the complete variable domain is DTGVSQNPRHKITKRGQNVTFRCDPISEHNRLYWYRQTLGQGPEFLTYFQNEAQLEKSRLLSDRFSAERPKGSFSTLEIQRTEQGDSAMYLCASSPGTYTEAFFGQGTRLTVV.

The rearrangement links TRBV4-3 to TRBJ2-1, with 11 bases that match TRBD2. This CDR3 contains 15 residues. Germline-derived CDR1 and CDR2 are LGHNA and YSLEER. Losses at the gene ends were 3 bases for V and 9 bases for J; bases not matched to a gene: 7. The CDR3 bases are TGCGCCAGCAGCCAGATAGCGGGAGGGCCCCGTGAGCAGTTCTTC. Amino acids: CASSQIAGGPREQFF.

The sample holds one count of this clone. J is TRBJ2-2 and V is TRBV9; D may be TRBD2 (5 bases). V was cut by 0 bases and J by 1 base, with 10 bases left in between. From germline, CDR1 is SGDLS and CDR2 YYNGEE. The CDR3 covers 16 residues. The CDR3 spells CASSVDPSQNTGELFF. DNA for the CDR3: TGTGCCAGCAGCGTAGACCCTAGCCAGAACACCGGGGAGCTGTTTTTT.

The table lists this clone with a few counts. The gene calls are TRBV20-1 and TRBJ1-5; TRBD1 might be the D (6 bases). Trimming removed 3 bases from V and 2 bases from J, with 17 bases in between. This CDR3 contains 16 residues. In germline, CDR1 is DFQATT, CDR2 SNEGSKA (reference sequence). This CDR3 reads CSASVRGAVGNQPQHF. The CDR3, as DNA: TGCAGTGCTAGTGTTCGGGGGGCCGTTGGCAATCAGCCCCAGCATTTT.

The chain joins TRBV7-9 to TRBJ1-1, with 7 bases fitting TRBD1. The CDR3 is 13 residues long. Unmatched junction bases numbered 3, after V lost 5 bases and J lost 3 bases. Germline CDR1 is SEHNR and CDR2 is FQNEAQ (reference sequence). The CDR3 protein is CASSVDRDTEAFF. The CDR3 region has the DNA TGTGCCAGCAGCGTAGACAGGGACACTGAAGCTTTCTTT.

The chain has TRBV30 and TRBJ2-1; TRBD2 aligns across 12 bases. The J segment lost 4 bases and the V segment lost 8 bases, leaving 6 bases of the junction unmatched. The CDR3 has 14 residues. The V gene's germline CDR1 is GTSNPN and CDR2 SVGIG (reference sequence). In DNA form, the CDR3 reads TGTGCCCGTCGGACTAGCGGGGCATACAATGAGCAGTTCTTC. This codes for CARRTSGAYNEQFF. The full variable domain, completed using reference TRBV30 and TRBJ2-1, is SQTIHQWPATLVQPVGSPLSLECTVEGTSNPNLYWYRQAAGRGLQLLFYSVGIGQISSEVPQNLSASRPQDRQFILSSKKLLLSDSGFYLCARRTSGAYNEQFFGPGTRLTVL.

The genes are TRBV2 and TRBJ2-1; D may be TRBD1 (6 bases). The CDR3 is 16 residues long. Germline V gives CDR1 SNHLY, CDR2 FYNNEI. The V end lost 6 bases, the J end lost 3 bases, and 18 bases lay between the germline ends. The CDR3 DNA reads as TGTGCCAGCAGCCAAAGCGCTGGGGGCTTCTACAATGAGCAGTTCTTC. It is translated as CASSQSAGGFYNEQFF.

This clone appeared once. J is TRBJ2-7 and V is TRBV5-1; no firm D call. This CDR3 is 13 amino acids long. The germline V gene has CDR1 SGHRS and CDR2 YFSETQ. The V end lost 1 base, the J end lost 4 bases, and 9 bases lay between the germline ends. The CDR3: CASSLPPVYEQYF. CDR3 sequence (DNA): TGCGCCAGCAGCTTGCCTCCGGTTTACGAGCAGTACTTC.

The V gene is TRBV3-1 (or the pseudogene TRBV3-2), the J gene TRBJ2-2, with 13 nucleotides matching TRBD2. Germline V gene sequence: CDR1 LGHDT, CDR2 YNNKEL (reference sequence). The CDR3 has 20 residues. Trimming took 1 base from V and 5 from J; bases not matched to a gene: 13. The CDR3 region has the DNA TGTGCCAGCAGCCAAGTAAGTTCTAGGACTAGCGGGAGAGCTACCGGGGAGCTGTTTTTT. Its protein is CASSQVSSRTSGRATGELFF.

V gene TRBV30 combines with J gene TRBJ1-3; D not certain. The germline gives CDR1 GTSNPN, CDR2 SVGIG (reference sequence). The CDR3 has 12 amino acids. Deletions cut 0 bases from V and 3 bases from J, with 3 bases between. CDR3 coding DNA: TGTGCCTGGAGTGTACTTGGAAACACCATATATTTT. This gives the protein CAWSVLGNTIYF.

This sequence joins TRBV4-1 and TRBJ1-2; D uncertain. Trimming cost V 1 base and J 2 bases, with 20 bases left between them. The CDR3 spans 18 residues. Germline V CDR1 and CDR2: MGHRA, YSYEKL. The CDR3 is CASSQALSLLGSNYGYTF. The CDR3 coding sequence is TGCGCCAGCAGCCAAGCCCTCTCATTGCTCGGTTCAAACTATGGCTACACCTTC.

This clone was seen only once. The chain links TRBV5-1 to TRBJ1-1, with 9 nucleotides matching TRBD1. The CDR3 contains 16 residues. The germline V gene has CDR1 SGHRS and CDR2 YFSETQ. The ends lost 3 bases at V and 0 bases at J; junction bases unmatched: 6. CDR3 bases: TGCGCCAGCAGCTGGGGACAGGGTAAAATGAACACTGAAGCTTTCTTT. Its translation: CASSWGQGKMNTEAFF.

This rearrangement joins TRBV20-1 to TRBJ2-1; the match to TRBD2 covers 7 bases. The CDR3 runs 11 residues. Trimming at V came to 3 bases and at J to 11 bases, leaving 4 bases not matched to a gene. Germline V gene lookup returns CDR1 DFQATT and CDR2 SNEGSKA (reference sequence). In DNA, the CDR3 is TGCAGTGCTAGGGTGCGGGAGAAGCAGTTCTTC. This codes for CSARVREKQFF.

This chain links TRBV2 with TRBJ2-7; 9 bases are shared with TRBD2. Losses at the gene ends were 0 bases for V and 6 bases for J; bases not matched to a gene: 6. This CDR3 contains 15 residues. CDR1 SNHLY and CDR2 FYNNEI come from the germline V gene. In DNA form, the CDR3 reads TGTGCCAGCAGTGAAGCTGGAGGTAGCGGGGGCGAGCAGTACTTC. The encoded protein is CASSEAGGSGGEQYF.

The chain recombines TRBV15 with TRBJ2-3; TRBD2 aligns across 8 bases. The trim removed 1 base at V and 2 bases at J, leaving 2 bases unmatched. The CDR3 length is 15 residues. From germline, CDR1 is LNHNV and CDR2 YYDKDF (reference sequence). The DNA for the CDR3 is TGTGCCACCAGCAGAGGGCGGGGGGCCACAGATACGCAGTATTTT. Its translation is CATSRGRGATDTQYF.

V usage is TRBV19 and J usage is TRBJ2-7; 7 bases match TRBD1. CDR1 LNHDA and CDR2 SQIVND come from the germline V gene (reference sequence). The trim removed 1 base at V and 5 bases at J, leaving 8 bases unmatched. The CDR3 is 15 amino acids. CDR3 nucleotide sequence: TGTGCCAGTAGTATAGGGACAGGTGGGTACCACGAGCAGTACTTC. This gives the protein CASSIGTGGYHEQYF.

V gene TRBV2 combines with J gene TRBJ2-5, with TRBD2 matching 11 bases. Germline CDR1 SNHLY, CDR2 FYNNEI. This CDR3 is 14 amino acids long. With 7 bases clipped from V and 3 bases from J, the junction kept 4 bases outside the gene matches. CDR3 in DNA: TGTGCCAGCATGGAGACTAGCGGGAAAGAGACCCAGTACTTC. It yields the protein CASMETSGKETQYF.

The DNA for the CDR3 is TGTGCCAGCAGCAAAGGACAGGGCAGGAACACTGAAGCTTTCTTT. It encodes CASSKGQGRNTEAFF. The gene calls are TRBV21-1 and TRBJ1-1; the table's D call, TRBD1, was not checked against the DNA. TRBV21-1 counts as a pseudogene. The CDR3 consists of 15 residues.

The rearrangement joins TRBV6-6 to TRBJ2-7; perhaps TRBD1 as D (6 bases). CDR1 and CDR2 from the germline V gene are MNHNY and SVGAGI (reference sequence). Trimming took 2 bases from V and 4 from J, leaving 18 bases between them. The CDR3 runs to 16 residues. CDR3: CASSYPRVTQGYEQYF. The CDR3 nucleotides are TGTGCCAGCAGTTACCCCAGAGTAACCCAGGGGTACGAGCAGTACTTC.

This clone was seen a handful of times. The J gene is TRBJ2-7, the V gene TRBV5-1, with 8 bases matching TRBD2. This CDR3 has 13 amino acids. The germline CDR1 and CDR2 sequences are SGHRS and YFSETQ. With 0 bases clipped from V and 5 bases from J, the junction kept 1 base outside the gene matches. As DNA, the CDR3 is TGCGCCAGCAGCTTGGTAGCGGGAAACGAGCAGTACTTC. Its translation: CASSLVAGNEQYF. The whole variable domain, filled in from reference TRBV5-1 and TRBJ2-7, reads KAGVTQTPRYLIKTRGQQVTLSCSPISGHRSVSWYQQTPGQGLQFLFEYFSETQRNKGNFPGRFSGRQFSNSRSEMNVSTLELGDSALYLCASSLVAGNEQYFGPGTRLTVT.

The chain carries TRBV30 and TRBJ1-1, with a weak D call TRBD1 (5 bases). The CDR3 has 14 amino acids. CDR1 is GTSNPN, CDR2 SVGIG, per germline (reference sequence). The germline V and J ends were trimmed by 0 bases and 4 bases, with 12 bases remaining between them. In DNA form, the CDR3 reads TGTGCCTGGAGTGTGCGTCGGGACTCCACTGAAGCTTTCTTT. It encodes CAWSVRRDSTEAFF.

CDR3: CASSPDSPGNEQFF. The CDR3 bases are TGTGCCAGCAGTCCTGACTCCCCAGGGAATGAGCAGTTCTTC. This chain connects TRBV27 to TRBJ2-1, with D possibly matching TRBD1 (5 bases). The V gene lost 5 bases and the J gene lost 7 bases, with 15 bases spanning the gap. Germline V gene data show CDR1 as MNHEY and CDR2 as SMNVEV (reference sequence). CDR3 length equals 14 residues.

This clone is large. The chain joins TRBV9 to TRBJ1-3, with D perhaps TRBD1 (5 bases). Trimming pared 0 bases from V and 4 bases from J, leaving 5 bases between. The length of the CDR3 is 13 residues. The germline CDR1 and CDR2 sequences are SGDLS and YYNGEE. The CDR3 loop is CASSVEGGNTIYF. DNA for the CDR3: TGTGCCAGCAGCGTAGAGGGGGGAAACACCATATATTTT.

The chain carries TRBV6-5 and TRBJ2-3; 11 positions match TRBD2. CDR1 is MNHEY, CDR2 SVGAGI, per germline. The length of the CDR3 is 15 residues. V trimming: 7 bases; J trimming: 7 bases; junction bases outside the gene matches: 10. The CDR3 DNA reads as TGTGCCAGCATTTTTAGCGGGAGGGGGGCAAATACGCAGTATTTT. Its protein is CASIFSGRGANTQYF.

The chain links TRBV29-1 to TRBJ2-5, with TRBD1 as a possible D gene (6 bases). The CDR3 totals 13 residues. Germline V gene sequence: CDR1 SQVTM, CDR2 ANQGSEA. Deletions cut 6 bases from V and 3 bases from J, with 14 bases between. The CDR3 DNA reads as TGCAGCGTCGCAAGGACAGACGAAGAGACCCAGTACTTC. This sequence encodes CSVARTDEETQYF.

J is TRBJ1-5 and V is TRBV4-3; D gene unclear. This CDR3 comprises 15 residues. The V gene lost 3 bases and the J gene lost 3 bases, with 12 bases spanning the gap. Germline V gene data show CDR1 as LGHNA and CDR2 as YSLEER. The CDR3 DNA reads TGCGCCAGCAGCCACCGAGTAGGAGACAATCAGCCCCAGCATTTT. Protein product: CASSHRVGDNQPQHF.